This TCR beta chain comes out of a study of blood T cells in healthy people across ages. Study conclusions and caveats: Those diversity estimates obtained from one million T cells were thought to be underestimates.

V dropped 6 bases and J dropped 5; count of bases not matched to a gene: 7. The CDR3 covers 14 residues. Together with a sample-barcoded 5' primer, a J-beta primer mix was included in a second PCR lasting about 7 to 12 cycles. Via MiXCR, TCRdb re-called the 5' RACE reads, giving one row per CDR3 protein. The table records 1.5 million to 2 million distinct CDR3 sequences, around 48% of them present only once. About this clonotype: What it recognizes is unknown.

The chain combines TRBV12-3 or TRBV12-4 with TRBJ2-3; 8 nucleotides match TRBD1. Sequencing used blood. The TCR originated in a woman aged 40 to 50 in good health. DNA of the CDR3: TGTGCCAGCAGATTCCGGACAGGGAGAGATACGCAGTATTTT. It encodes CASRFRTGRDTQYF.